Below are 16 T cell receptor beta chains sequenced from a single sample in a study of T cell responses to AZD1222 COVID-19 vaccine. Assay: immunoSEQ multiplex PCR; the TCRdb copy retains only in-frame clones and omits some. The profile shows around 100,000 clones, 75% to 95% of them singletons. The specimen comprised peripheral blood, sampled on day 0 of AZD1222 vaccination. The receptors were gathered from an adult in good health.

This sequence joins TRBV9 and TRBJ2-1, with D perhaps TRBD2 (6 bases). CDR1 and CDR2 (germline): SGDLS, YYNGEE. There are 15 residues in the CDR3. Trimming stripped 2 bases from V and 9 bases from J, with 18 bases between. The CDR3 here is CASSVGDALGGEQFF. The DNA of the CDR3 is TGTGCCAGCAGCGTCGGGGATGCTTTGGGAGGTGAGCAGTTCTTC.

V gene TRBV10-3 combines with J gene TRBJ1-5; a weak D match, TRBD1 (5 bases). The V gene lost 3 bases and the J gene lost 7 bases, with 13 bases spanning the gap. The CDR3 is made up of 14 amino acids. Looked up from germline, CDR1 is ENHRY and CDR2 is SYGVKD. The CDR3 sequence is CAISDPGTGQPQHF. The CDR3 DNA reads TGTGCCATCAGTGATCCAGGGACTGGGCAGCCCCAGCATTTT.

The rearrangement links TRBV2 to TRBJ1-5; D may be TRBD1 (5 bases). Trimming pared 3 bases from V and 8 bases from J, leaving 11 bases between. This CDR3 is 13 amino acids long. Germline CDR1 reads SNHLY; CDR2 reads FYNNEI. The CDR3 nucleotides read TGTGCCAGCAGTGACGACAGACCTGAGCCCCAGCATTTT. Amino acids: CASSDDRPEPQHF. The variable domain in full, completed from reference TRBV2 and TRBJ1-5, reads EPEVTQTPSHQVTQMGQEVILRCVPISNHLYFYWYRQILGQKVEFLVSFYNNEISEKSEIFDDQFSVERPDGSNFTLKIRSTKLEDSAMYFCASSDDRPEPQHFGDGTRLSIL.

The chain is built from TRBV7-9 and TRBJ1-2, with a possible D match to TRBD1 (5 bases). Germline V lookup: CDR1 SEHNR, CDR2 FQNEAQ (reference sequence). The CDR3 covers 16 residues. V shed 5 bases and J shed 7 bases, with 23 bases lying between them. This CDR3 is CASSPTTPGGASGYTF. Written as DNA, the CDR3 is TGTGCCAGCAGCCCCACAACCCCTGGGGGTGCGAGTGGCTACACCTTC.

This clone was seen a handful of times. V and J are TRBV6-2 or TRBV6-3 and TRBJ2-1; D possibly corresponds to TRBD2 (6 bases). The CDR3 is made up of 12 amino acids. CDR1 is MNHEY, CDR2 SVGEGT, per germline. V was shortened by 4 bases and J by 6 bases, with 7 bases between the two germline ends. The CDR3 DNA reads TGTGCCAGCAGTTTCGGGGGCAATGAGCAGTTCTTC. It translates to CASSFGGNEQFF.

This clone was counted only a few times. This chain uses TRBV6-5 with TRBJ2-2; 7 bases are shared with TRBD2. Trimming removed 2 bases from V and 8 bases from J; junction bases left unmatched: 5. CDR3 size: 14 residues. Germline CDR1 is MNHEY and CDR2 is SVGAGI. CDR3 DNA: TGTGCCAGCAGTTACGGGAGGGGAGTTGGGGAGCTGTTTTTT. This encodes CASSYGRGVGELFF.

The chain is built from TRBV28 and TRBJ1-5; D gene uncertain. This CDR3 comprises 14 residues. V shed 6 bases and J shed 0 bases, with 9 bases lying between them. Germline CDR1 is MDHEN and CDR2 is SYDVKM. The CDR3 DNA follows: TGTGCCAGCAGGTGGAAATATAGCAATCAGCCCCAGCATTTT. It specifies CASRWKYSNQPQHF.

This sequence joins TRBV5-1 and TRBJ1-4; D unclear. CDR3 length: 15 residues. Germline V gene sequence: CDR1 SGHRS, CDR2 YFSETQ. The V and J ends lost 2 bases and 12 bases respectively, with 20 bases between them. CDR3 sequence: CASSLGQTSPGELFF. The CDR3 DNA is TGCGCCAGCAGCTTAGGCCAGACCAGCCCTGGGGAACTGTTTTTT.

This clone showed up just a few times. The chain is built from TRBV10-3 and TRBJ2-1; no firm D call. The CDR3 is 13 residues long. Germline V gene lookup returns CDR1 ENHRY and CDR2 SYGVKD. Trimming shortened V by 2 bases and J by 4 bases, and 6 bases separated the two germline ends. Here the CDR3 DNA reads TGTGCCATCAGTGAGATAGTTTACAATGAGCAGTTCTTC. It codes for CAISEIVYNEQFF.

This sequence joins TRBV2 and TRBJ1-6, with D possibly being TRBD1 (5 bases). With 7 bases removed from V and 7 bases from J, the gap between germline ends came to 17 bases. CDR1 is SNHLY and CDR2 is FYNNEI in the germline V gene. The CDR3 has 15 residues. Here the CDR3 reads CASTEHTGTNSPLHF. The CDR3 coding sequence is TGTGCCAGCACCGAACACACAGGTACCAATTCACCCCTCCACTTT.

This chain connects TRBV27 to TRBJ1-2; D remains ambiguous. Germline V gene data show CDR1 as MNHEY and CDR2 as SMNVEV (reference sequence). This CDR3 is built from 15 residues. V shed 4 bases and J shed 2 bases, with 14 bases lying between them. This CDR3 reads CASSSALGRNYGYTF. For the CDR3, the DNA is TGTGCCAGCAGTTCCGCCTTAGGACGGAACTATGGCTACACCTTC.

This rearrangement joins TRBV5-4 to TRBJ1-1; 9 nucleotides line up with TRBD1. The germline V gene has CDR1 SGHNT and CDR2 YYREEE (reference sequence). CDR3 length equals 14 residues. J lost 0 bases, V lost 4 bases, and 1 base had no gene match. The DNA of the CDR3 is TGTGCCAGCAGCCGACAGGGGGTGAACACTGAAGCTTTCTTT. Its translation: CASSRQGVNTEAFF. The whole variable domain, filled in from reference TRBV5-4 and TRBJ1-1, reads ETGVTQSPTHLIKTRGQQVTLRCSSQSGHNTVSWYQQALGQGPQFIFQYYREEENGRGNFPPRFSGLQFPNYSSELNVNALELDDSALYLCASSRQGVNTEAFFGQGTRLTVV.

The chain combines TRBV4-2 with TRBJ2-2, with a tentative D call TRBD1 (6 bases). Trimming took off 2 bases at V and 5 bases at J, with 15 bases between the two ends. The V gene's germline CDR1 is LGHNA and CDR2 YNFKEQ. The CDR3 is 16 amino acids. The CDR3 DNA reads TGTGCCAGCAGCCAACAGACAGGATACGTAACCGGGGAGCTGTTTTTT. Translation gives CASSQQTGYVTGELFF.

This chain links TRBV7-9 with TRBJ1-2, with unresolved D. This CDR3 is 15 amino acids long. The V end was cut by 5 bases, the J end by 2 bases, with 15 bases between. CDR1 SEHNR and CDR2 FQNEAQ come from the germline V gene (reference sequence). In nucleotides, the CDR3 is TGTGCCAGCAGCCCAACCCTCGTGGTGAACTATGGCTACACCTTC. Translating gives CASSPTLVVNYGYTF.

This clone was recorded a few times. The chain combines TRBV7-9 with TRBJ1-6, with TRBD1 as a possible D gene (5 bases). CDR1 and CDR2 from the germline V gene are SEHNR and FQNEAQ (reference sequence). V lost 2 bases to trimming and J lost 0 bases, with 8 bases between them. The CDR3 contains 16 residues. The CDR3 region is CASSLRGSSYNSPLHF. The CDR3 nucleotides are TGTGCCAGCAGCTTACGGGGGAGCTCCTATAATTCACCCCTCCACTTT.

This chain uses TRBV29-1 with TRBJ2-3, with a possible D match to TRBD2 (6 bases). Germline assignment: CDR1 SQVTM and CDR2 ANQGSEA. This CDR3 is built from 16 residues. V gave up 5 bases and J gave up 1 base, with 19 bases separating them. This chain's CDR3 is CSVTLPRERGTDTQYF. CDR3 bases: TGCAGCGTTACCCTCCCTAGAGAGCGGGGCACAGATACGCAGTATTTT.